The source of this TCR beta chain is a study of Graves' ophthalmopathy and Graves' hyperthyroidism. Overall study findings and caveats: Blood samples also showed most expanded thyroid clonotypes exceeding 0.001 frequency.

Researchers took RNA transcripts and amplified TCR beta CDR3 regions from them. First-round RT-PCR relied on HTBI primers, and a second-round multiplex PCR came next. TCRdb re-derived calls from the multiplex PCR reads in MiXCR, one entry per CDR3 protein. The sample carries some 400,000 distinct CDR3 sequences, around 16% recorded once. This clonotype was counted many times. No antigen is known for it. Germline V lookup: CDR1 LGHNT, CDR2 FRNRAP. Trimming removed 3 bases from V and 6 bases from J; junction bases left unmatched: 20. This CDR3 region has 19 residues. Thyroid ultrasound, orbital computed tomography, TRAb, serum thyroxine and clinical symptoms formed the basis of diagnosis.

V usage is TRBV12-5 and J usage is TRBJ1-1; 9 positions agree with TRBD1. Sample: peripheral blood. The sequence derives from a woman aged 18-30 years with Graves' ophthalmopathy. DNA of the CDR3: TGTGCTAGTGGTTTTTTGATAAAACACCGGGACAGGGACGATTCTGAAGCTTTCTTT. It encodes CASGFLIKHRDRDDSEAFF.